The present T cell receptor (beta chain) was sequenced within a study of blood T cell repertoires in COVID-19. Germline CDR1 is SNHLY and CDR2 is FYNNEI. The CDR3 spans 16 residues. V lost 0 bases to trimming and J lost 6 bases; unmatched junction nucleotides: 7. Measured with immunoSEQ multiplex PCR; TCRdb has only the in-frame clones, and not every one. Of some 200,000 clones in the sample, around 89% are singletons; the top ten hold 0.7% to 0.9%. Sequences were obtained from PBMCs or T cells enriched from blood (not recorded which). This sequence joins TRBV2 and TRBJ2-3, with TRBD2 matching 9 bases. The source of this sequence is a young woman who had recovered from COVID-19. The CDR3 sequence: CASSEAIGLAKDTQYF. The DNA of the CDR3 is TGTGCCAGCAGTGAAGCGATAGGACTAGCGAAGGATACGCAGTATTTT.